These 10 T cell receptor beta chains came from one sample sequenced in a study of a mutant IDH1 vaccine in newly diagnosed glioma. Their antigens remain unidentified. Time point given: week 35, safety follow-up. The vaccine gave 300 ug of a 20-mer mutant IDH1 peptide subcutaneously per dose. Assay: immunoSEQ multiplex PCR; the TCRdb copy retains only in-frame clones and omits some. Of 30,000 to 40,000 clones listed, approximately 80% are singletons. This specimen was PBMCs, taken from a glioma patient whose treatment included an IDH1 peptide vaccine. The receptors come from a young woman with glioma.

V gene TRBV25-1 combines with J gene TRBJ2-1; 9 bases align to TRBD2. From germline, CDR1 is MGHDK and CDR2 SYGVNS. The CDR3 spans 15 residues. V lost 1 base and J lost 5; bases outside the gene matches: 3. The chain's CDR3 is CASSEFERGDNEQFF. As DNA, the CDR3 is TGTGCCAGCAGTGAATTCGAGCGGGGGGACAATGAGCAGTTCTTC.

This clone has a handful of counts. The chain carries TRBV14 and TRBJ1-2; D possibly corresponds to TRBD1 (6 bases). Trimming cost V 5 bases and J 8 bases, with 18 bases left between them. The CDR3 sequence is 14 residues long. Germline-derived CDR1 and CDR2 are SGHDN and FVKESK. DNA for the CDR3: TGTGCCAGCAGCATCGGGACACCATATAGGGGCTACACCTTC. Residues: CASSIGTPYRGYTF.

This chain uses TRBV7-6 with TRBJ1-5, with TRBD1 matching over 9 bases. The germline gives CDR1 SGHVS, CDR2 FNYEAQ. The CDR3 runs 16 residues. J gave up 1 base and V 5 bases, and 6 bases lay outside the gene matches. CDR3 bases: TGTGCCAGCAGCCCGGGGGGACAGGGAAGCAATCAGCCCCAGCATTTT. This translates into CASSPGGQGSNQPQHF.

The chain links TRBV7-9 to TRBJ1-4, with TRBD1 matching over 7 bases. V lost 4 bases and J lost 4; bases outside the gene matches: 9. The CDR3 has 16 amino acids. CDR1 is SEHNR, CDR2 FQNEAQ, per germline (reference sequence). Here the CDR3 reads CASSSPGPGGNEKLFF. The CDR3, as DNA: TGTGCCAGCAGCTCCCCGGGGCCAGGGGGTAATGAAAAACTGTTTTTT.

The CDR3, as DNA: TGTGCCAGTCATACACAGAGTCTGAACACTGAAGCTTTCTTT. As protein: CASHTQSLNTEAFF. J is TRBJ1-1 and V is TRBV19; no firm D call. Germline CDR1 reads LNHDA; CDR2 reads SQIVND (reference sequence). CDR3 length: 14 amino acids. Deletions cut 8 bases from V and 0 bases from J, with 13 bases between.

The chain employs TRBV10-3 and TRBJ2-1; 12 bases are a match to TRBD2. This CDR3 has 14 residues. Losses at the gene ends were 5 bases for V and 7 bases for J; bases not matched to a gene: 3. CDR1 and CDR2 from the germline V gene are ENHRY and SYGVKD. CDR3 sequence reads: CAISSTSGSNEQFF. The CDR3 region has the DNA TGTGCCATCAGTTCGACTAGCGGGAGTAATGAGCAGTTCTTC.

This clone was detected only a few times. The chain combines TRBV9 with TRBJ1-2, with D tentatively TRBD1 (5 bases). Deletions cut 4 bases from V and 6 bases from J, with 10 bases between. CDR1 and CDR2 from the germline V gene are SGDLS and YYNGEE. The CDR3 is made up of 12 amino acids. The CDR3 is CASSLDSDGYTF. The CDR3 DNA reads as TGTGCCAGCAGCCTCGACAGCGATGGCTACACCTTC.

This chain connects TRBV7-9 to TRBJ1-3; TRBD1 matches at 9 bases. The germline V gene encodes CDR1 SEHNR and CDR2 FQNEAQ (reference sequence). V was pared by 1 base and J by 2 bases, with 6 bases of the junction left unmatched. The CDR3 spans 17 residues. The CDR3: CASSLVGQGSTGNTIYF. The CDR3, as DNA: TGTGCCAGCAGCTTAGTAGGACAGGGGAGCACTGGAAACACCATATATTTT.

The chain couples TRBV6-5 to TRBJ1-1, with D hard to call. The V gene lost 4 bases and the J gene lost 5 bases, with 14 bases spanning the gap. Germline CDR1 is MNHEY and CDR2 is SVGAGI. The CDR3 sequence is 14 residues long. Written as DNA, the CDR3 is TGTGCCAGCAGTTTCGCGGGCCTAAGGACTGAAGCTTTCTTT. Protein product: CASSFAGLRTEAFF.

V usage is TRBV10-3 and J usage is TRBJ2-3; D perhaps matches TRBD1 (5 bases). From germline, CDR1 is ENHRY and CDR2 SYGVKD. V was clipped by 2 bases and J by 0 bases, with 9 bases between them. The CDR3 spans 15 residues. This CDR3 is CAISEQRQSTDTQYF. Written as DNA, the CDR3 is TGTGCCATCAGTGAGCAGCGACAGAGCACAGATACGCAGTATTTT.